This passage covers 18 T cell receptor beta chains from one sample sequenced in a study of cytotoxic CD8 clonotypes in ibrutinib-treated CLL (dated by TCRdb to the early 2020s). The library was generated by the immunoSEQ multiplex PCR assay. Here the immuneACCESS table is served through TCRdb, limited to in-frame sequences with V and J called. Missing clones are a known gap in these copies; in checked studies unresolved V genes cover under half, and the rest lacks a known reason. The sample includes fewer than 85,000 clones, with around 75% observed a single time. The biggest ten clones account for approximately 4.4% of the sample. The meaning of the sample's time point label: about a year on ibrutinib. The specimen comprised PBMCs, sampled after 12 months of ibrutinib treatment. The source is a human donor with chronic lymphocytic leukemia.

The gene calls are TRBV7-2 and TRBJ1-5; D gene uncertain. The CDR3 spans 15 residues. The V and J ends lost 4 bases and 0 bases respectively, with 10 bases between them. Germline loops: CDR1 SGHTA, CDR2 FQGNSA. CDR3 DNA sequence: TGTGCCAGCAGCTCAGGAGGACGTAGCAATCAGCCCCAGCATTTT. Protein: CASSSGGRSNQPQHF. Supplemented by reference TRBV7-2 and TRBJ1-5, the full variable domain reads GAGVSQSPSNKVTEKGKDVELRCDPISGHTALYWYRQSLGQGLEFLIYFQGNSAPDKSGLPSDRFSAERTGGSVSTLTIQRTQQEDSAVYLCASSSGGRSNQPQHFGDGTRLSIL.

The chain carries TRBV6-5 and TRBJ1-2, with D unresolved. V was pared by 2 bases and J by 3 bases, with 7 bases between. The CDR3 has 13 amino acids. The germline CDR1 and CDR2 sequences are MNHEY and SVGAGI. The CDR3 here is CASSYEADYGYTF. The CDR3 nucleotides are TGTGCCAGCAGTTACGAGGCAGACTATGGCTACACCTTC.

The V gene is TRBV10-3, the J gene TRBJ2-3; D call uncertain. The germline V gene encodes CDR1 ENHRY and CDR2 SYGVKD. The CDR3 has 13 amino acids. Between the trimmed V and J ends, which lost 6 bases and 4 bases, there was a span of 11 bases. This CDR3 is CAIRLPDADTQYF. CDR3 sequence (DNA): TGTGCCATCAGGTTACCAGACGCAGATACGCAGTATTTT.

The genes are TRBV11-1 and TRBJ2-1; a possible D gene is TRBD1 (6 bases). The germline V and J ends were trimmed by 6 bases and 4 bases, with 7 bases remaining between them. Germline V gene sequence: CDR1 SGHAT, CDR2 FQDESV (reference sequence). The CDR3 is 12 amino acids. This chain's CDR3 is CASSRGYNEQFF. In DNA, the CDR3 is TGTGCCAGCAGTAGGGGGTACAATGAGCAGTTCTTC.

This clone was seen only once. V gene TRBV5-8 combines with J gene TRBJ2-5, with D possibly being TRBD2 (6 bases). V was trimmed by 6 bases and J by 1 base, leaving 19 bases between them. Germline CDR1 reads SGHTS; CDR2 reads YDEGEE. The CDR3 is made up of 16 amino acids. The CDR3 bases are TGTGCCAGCATCCAGGTGGGGCGGGGCACCCAAGAGACCCAGTACTTC. Encoded protein: CASIQVGRGTQETQYF.

V usage is TRBV27 and J usage is TRBJ1-4; D is possibly TRBD1 (5 bases). Germline CDR1 is MNHEY and CDR2 is SMNVEV (reference sequence). This CDR3 has 13 amino acids. V was clipped by 6 bases and J by 4 bases, with 9 bases between them. CDR3: CASSWGSNEKLFF. The CDR3 coding sequence is TGTGCCAGCAGCTGGGGGAGTAATGAAAAACTGTTTTTT.

V and J are TRBV29-1 and TRBJ2-1; D is ambiguous. V lost 4 bases to trimming and J lost 2 bases, with 9 bases between them. The CDR3 covers 13 residues. In germline, CDR1 is SQVTM, CDR2 ANQGSEA. The CDR3 region is CSVGPATYNEQFF. The CDR3 DNA follows: TGCAGCGTTGGGCCAGCCACCTACAATGAGCAGTTCTTC.

The gene calls are TRBV28 and TRBJ2-5; D tentatively reads TRBD1 or TRBD2 (5 bases each). V was cut by 3 bases and J by 2 bases, with 13 bases left in between. The CDR3 length is 15 residues. Per the germline V gene, CDR1 is MDHEN and CDR2 is SYDVKM. The CDR3 DNA is TGTGCCAGCAGTTTCTGGGGGACCAAACAAGAGACCCAGTACTTC. It yields the protein CASSFWGTKQETQYF.

The gene calls are TRBV27 and TRBJ2-7, with 9 bases aligning to TRBD1. Germline V gene sequence: CDR1 MNHEY, CDR2 SMNVEV (reference sequence). There are 14 residues in the CDR3. The V segment lost 6 bases and the J segment 3 bases; nucleotides outside the gene matches: 6. The CDR3 here is CASSRGQGFYEQYF. Here the CDR3 DNA reads TGTGCCAGCAGCCGGGGACAGGGTTTCTACGAGCAGTACTTC.

V gene TRBV6-5 combines with J gene TRBJ2-7, with D possibly matching TRBD2 (7 bases). CDR3 length: 13 residues. Trimming took off 0 bases at V and 6 bases at J, with 9 bases between the two ends. Looked up from germline, CDR1 is MNHEY and CDR2 is SVGAGI. The CDR3 nucleotides read TGTGCCAGCAGTTACTCTGGGGGGGCCGAGCAGTACTTC. As protein: CASSYSGGAEQYF.

This clone was counted a few times. The V call is TRBV2, the J call TRBJ1-5; TRBD1 agrees at 11 bases. This CDR3 contains 13 residues. CDR1 and CDR2 from the germline V gene are SNHLY and FYNNEI. The V and J ends lost 8 bases and 7 bases, in that order; junction bases with no gene match: 4. CDR3 DNA sequence: TGTGCCAGCGACGGGACAGGGGGGCAGCCCCAGCATTTT. This codes for CASDGTGGQPQHF. The full variable domain, in which reference TRBV2 and TRBJ1-5 provide the parts outside the CDR3, is EPEVTQTPSHQVTQMGQEVILRCVPISNHLYFYWYRQILGQKVEFLVSFYNNEISEKSEIFDDQFSVERPDGSNFTLKIRSTKLEDSAMYFCASDGTGGQPQHFGDGTRLSIL.

This clone was picked up a small number of times. The chain uses TRBV25-1 and TRBJ2-5; 8 positions match TRBD1. CDR3 length: 14 residues. The J segment lost 5 bases and the V segment lost 5 bases, leaving 7 bases of the junction unmatched. From germline, CDR1 is MGHDK and CDR2 SYGVNS. This CDR3 reads CASSTTGGRETQYF. DNA for the CDR3: TGTGCCAGCAGTACAACAGGGGGTCGGGAGACCCAGTACTTC.

The sample holds a few counts of this clone. The chain carries TRBV5-1 and TRBJ2-2; 9 positions agree with TRBD1. From germline, CDR1 is SGHRS and CDR2 YFSETQ. The CDR3 has 14 amino acids. The V and J ends lost 0 bases and 6 bases, in that order; junction bases with no gene match: 0. CDR3 residues: CASSLGQGAGELFF. DNA of the CDR3: TGCGCCAGCAGCTTGGGACAGGGGGCCGGGGAGCTGTTTTTT.

The gene calls are TRBV19 and TRBJ2-7; D remains ambiguous. The germline V and J ends were trimmed by 3 bases and 2 bases, with 5 bases remaining between them. This CDR3 spans 12 amino acids. Per germline, CDR1 LNHDA and CDR2 SQIVND (reference sequence). The CDR3 here is CASSMGTYEQYF. CDR3 coding DNA: TGTGCCAGTAGTATGGGGACCTACGAGCAGTACTTC.

The V call is TRBV4-1, the J call TRBJ2-3; D might be TRBD2 (6 bases). Germline lookup yields CDR1 MGHRA and CDR2 YSYEKL. Deletions cut 0 bases from V and 4 bases from J, with 20 bases between. CDR3 length: 18 amino acids. The CDR3 spells CASSQDTPRGGRADTQYF. CDR3 bases: TGCGCCAGCAGCCAAGATACCCCGCGGGGAGGAAGGGCAGATACGCAGTATTTT.

The chain links TRBV12-5 to TRBJ1-5; D remains ambiguous. The V gene lost 1 base and the J gene lost 0 bases, with 4 bases spanning the gap. This CDR3 spans 14 amino acids. Germline-derived CDR1 and CDR2 are LGHNT and FRNRAP. CDR3 protein: CASGLGGSNQPQHF. For the CDR3, the DNA is TGTGCTAGTGGTTTGGGGGGTAGCAATCAGCCCCAGCATTTT.

The chain combines TRBV7-6 with TRBJ2-5; D is possibly TRBD1 (6 bases). Per the germline V gene, CDR1 is SGHVS and CDR2 is FNYEAQ. The CDR3 runs to 14 residues. V was clipped by 5 bases and J by 1 base, with 11 bases between them. The DNA of the CDR3 is TGTGCCAGCAGCGTCGGGACACCCCAAGAGACCCAGTACTTC. Protein: CASSVGTPQETQYF.

The chain uses TRBV4-2 and TRBJ2-7, with 8 bases matching TRBD1. The CDR3 length is 16 residues. J gave up 6 bases and V 5 bases, and 15 bases lay outside the gene matches. In germline, CDR1 is LGHNA, CDR2 YNFKEQ. CDR3 nucleotide sequence: TGTGCCAGCAGCGACCCAGGGGGCAGTGGTGTTCGCGAGCAGTACTTC. Amino acids: CASSDPGGSGVREQYF.